The rows below give T cell receptor beta chains drawn from one sample of a study of shared clonotypes between healthy human individuals. The data were produced by immunoSEQ multiplex PCR, yet TCRdb's version contains in-frame clones alone and is incomplete. The sample consists of approximately 1,000,000 clones, around three quarters of them appearing once. The sequenced sample was memory CD4+ T cells from PBMCs. The receptors originated from a man between 18 and 29 years old in good health. Some clones in this sample may be carry-over from other donors' samples. Each CDR3 is given with its conserved first and last residue. A D gene is named only where the DNA matches it firmly. Clone size is stated in some rows and not others, as once, few, many or a class when expanded.

J	V	D	size	DNA	CDR3
TRBJ2-1	TRBV5-4	TRBD2	-	TGTGCCAGCAGCACCAGGACTAGTAATGAGCAGTTCTTC	CASSTRTSNEQFF
TRBJ1-1	TRBV5-1	-	-	TGCGCCAGCAGCTTGTTCGGAGCGGGTGGATTTAACACTGAAGCTTTCTTT	CASSLFGAGGFNTEAFF
TRBJ1-1	TRBV5-1	-	-	TGCGCCAGCAGCTTGCAGGGGAAGCTTGAAGCTTTCTTT	CASSLQGKLEAFF
TRBJ2-3	TRBV6-1	TRBD2	-	TGTGCCAGCAGTGTTTTAGCGGGAGGGAATACGCAGTATTTT	CASSVLAGGNTQYF
TRBJ1-3	TRBV2	-	-	TGTGCCAGCAGTGGACCGGGGGGGGCGAAGGCCGGAAACACCATATATTTT	CASSGPGGAKAGNTIYF
TRBJ2-7	TRBV6-5	-	-	TGTGCCAGCAGTTACCGCCCGTTGCAGTACTTC	CASSYRPLQYF
TRBJ2-2	TRBV6-6	-	-	TGTGCCAGCAAGAGGAACACCGGGGAGCTGTTTTTT	CASKRNTGELFF
TRBJ2-5	TRBV5-1	TRBD1	-	TGCGCCAGCAGCCCGATCCAGGGGGAAGAGACCCAGTACTTC	CASSPIQGEETQYF
TRBJ2-1	TRBV5-4	-	-	TGTGCCAGCAGCTTGAGTCAGGGGAATGAGCAGTTCTTC	CASSLSQGNEQFF
TRBJ1-2	TRBV7-2	TRBD1	-	TGTGCCAGCAGCTGGGGACAGGGAAACTATGGCTACACCTTC	CASSWGQGNYGYTF
TRBJ2-1	TRBV27	-	-	TGTGCCAGCAGGGACCACGAACGTGGCAATGAGCAGTTCTTC	CASRDHERGNEQFF
TRBJ2-3	TRBV5-1	-	-	TGCGCCAGCAGCTTGAGTCCGAGTGGAGGGCGGATTTCGGATACGCAGTATTTT	CASSLSPSGGRISDTQYF
TRBJ1-5	TRBV29-1	TRBD1	many	TGCAGCGTTGGACAGGGTTCGGATCAGCCCCAGCATTTT	CSVGQGSDQPQHF
TRBJ2-5	TRBV15	-	few	TGTGCCACCAGCAGAGGGGAGACCCAGTACTTC	CATSRGETQYF
TRBJ1-2	TRBV28	-	-	TGTGCCAGCAGTCAGACTATAGCTAACTATGGCTACACCTTC	CASSQTIANYGYTF
TRBJ1-5	TRBV2	-	-	TGTGCCAACGGCGTGAAGAACCAGCCCCAGCATTTT	CANGVKNQPQHF
TRBJ1-5	TRBV10-1	TRBD1	-	TGCGCCAGCAGTGACAAACAGGGGGCGCTAACCGGTGGGCATTTT	CASSDKQGALTGGHF
TRBJ1-2	TRBV5-4	-	-	TGTGCCAGCAGCTCGCTGAACTATGGCTACACCTTC	CASSSLNYGYTF
TRBJ1-5	TRBV27	-	-	TGTGCCAGCAGGAGGGTCAATCAGCCCCAGCATTTT	CASRRVNQPQHF
TRBJ1-5	TRBV4-1	-	-	TGCGCCAGCAGCCAAACGACACAGTATAGCAATCAGCCCCAGCATTTT	CASSQTTQYSNQPQHF
TRBJ1-5	TRBV7-8	-	many	TGTGCCAGCAGCCGGAGCAATCAGCCCCAGCATTTT	CASSRSNQPQHF
TRBJ1-5	TRBV7-2	-	once	TGTGCCAGCAGCTTAGTTCTGGGGGCAGGGCAGCCCCAGCATTTT	CASSLVLGAGQPQHF
TRBJ2-2	TRBV27	-	-	TGTGCCAGCAGTTTATTAGTGACATCGAACACCGGGGAGCTGTTTTTT	CASSLLVTSNTGELFF
TRBJ1-2	TRBV5-6	-	once	TGTGCCAGCAGCTTTTTGGAGTATGGCTACACCTTC	CASSFLEYGYTF
TRBJ2-5	TRBV11-2	TRBD1	-	TGTGCCAGCAGCTTAAATGGACAGGGAGGAGAGACCCAGTACTTC	CASSLNGQGGETQYF
TRBJ1-1	TRBV19	-	-	TGTGCCAGTAGTATGACGGTGACTGAAGCTTTCTTT	CASSMTVTEAFF
TRBJ2-7	TRBV28	-	-	TGTGCCAGCAGGAGACTGACAGGACCGATCTACGAGCAGTACTTC	CASRRLTGPIYEQYF
TRBJ2-7	TRBV6-1	-	-	TGTGCCAGCAGGACCCGCCGTCTCGATTCCTACGAGCAGTACTTC	CASRTRRLDSYEQYF
TRBJ2-3	TRBV7-7	-	-	TGTGCCAGCAGCTTAGGCTTGGGTCCAGATACGCAGTATTTT	CASSLGLGPDTQYF
TRBJ2-1	TRBV7-6	-	-	TGTGCCAGCAGCTTATCTGAGGATAACAATGAGCAGTTCTTC	CASSLSEDNNEQFF
TRBJ2-3	TRBV4-3	TRBD2	-	TGCGCCAGCAGCCAAGAATTCAGCGGGAGGACCAACACAGATACGCAGTATTTT	CASSQEFSGRTNTDTQYF
TRBJ1-2	TRBV18	TRBD1	-	TGTGCCAGCTCAGGGACAGGGGAAGGCTACACCTTC	CASSGTGEGYTF
TRBJ2-1	TRBV5-1	-	-	TGCGCCAGCAGCACCGGGGACTACAATGAGCAGTTCTTC	CASSTGDYNEQFF
TRBJ1-5	TRBV19	TRBD1	-	TGTGCCAGTAGTGGGTACCCGGTCGGAGGGGGCGGAAGCAATCAGCCCCAGCATTTT	CASSGYPVGGGGSNQPQHF
TRBJ1-3	TRBV4-1	TRBD1	-	TGCGCCAGCAGTCGGACAGGGGGGGTTGAAGGAAACACCATATATTTT	CASSRTGGVEGNTIYF
TRBJ2-3	TRBV11-2	TRBD2	-	TGTGCCAGCAGCTACCGTCCGGGACTAGCGGGTCTTCCGGCAGATACGCAGTATTTT	CASSYRPGLAGLPADTQYF
TRBJ2-1	TRBV4-1	TRBD2	-	TGCGCCAGCAGCCAAGGCAAGCTAGCGGGGAGGGGCAATGAGCAGTTCTTC	CASSQGKLAGRGNEQFF
TRBJ1-4	TRBV5-8	-	-	TGTGCCAGCAGCTCCTTAACAGGGGAAAAACTGTTTTTT	CASSSLTGEKLFF
TRBJ2-6	TRBV19	-	few	TGTGCCAGTAAGAGAGGGGGCTCTGGGGCCAACGTCCTGACTTTC	CASKRGGSGANVLTF
TRBJ2-3	TRBV28	-	-	TGTGCCAGCATCGGAGCGGAGCCCACAGATACGCAGTATTTT	CASIGAEPTDTQYF
TRBJ1-1	TRBV28	-	-	TGTGCCAGCACAGCAGGGTGGACTGAAGCTTTCTTT	CASTAGWTEAFF
TRBJ2-7	TRBV21-1	-	once	TGTGCCAGCAGCAATTTCCCGGGAGGGCCGTACGAGCAGTACTTC	CASSNFPGGPYEQYF
TRBJ2-7	TRBV7-2	-	-	TGTGCCAGCAGCCGCGAGGGCCCTCGGGGCGAGCAGTACTTC	CASSREGPRGEQYF
TRBJ1-1	TRBV23-1	-	-	TGCGCCAGCAGTCAAGTACAGGGACCGAACACTGAAGCTTTCTTT	CASSQVQGPNTEAFF
TRBJ2-5	TRBV5-4	-	few	TGTGCCAGCAGCTTGGGACAGTTTAAAGAGACCCAGTACTTC	CASSLGQFKETQYF
TRBJ1-5	TRBV5-8	-	-	TGTGCCAGCAGCTTGAAGCAGGGGAGCCAGCCCCAGCATTTT	CASSLKQGSQPQHF
TRBJ2-3	TRBV5-1	TRBD1	once	TGCGCCAGCAGCCAACAGGGGGCGCAAGATACGCAGTATTTT	CASSQQGAQDTQYF
TRBJ2-7	TRBV19	-	-	TGTGCCAGTAGTCTCCTCTTCCGGCAGGCAGGGGAGCAGTACTTC	CASSLLFRQAGEQYF
TRBJ1-1	TRBV28	-	-	TGTGCCAGCAGCTACCTAACAGGGTCGGGCACTGAAGCTTTCTTT	CASSYLTGSGTEAFF
TRBJ1-1	TRBV5-4	-	few	TGTGCCAGCAGCTCTCAAAGCGGAGAGGGGCACACTGAAGCTTTCTTT	CASSSQSGEGHTEAFF
TRBJ2-3	TRBV2	TRBD1	few	TGTGCCAGCAGGGACAGGGGCGCCTTTAGCAATACGCAGTATTTT	CASRDRGAFSNTQYF
TRBJ2-3	TRBV11-3	-	-	TGTGCCAGCAGCTTAGGCAGGGCCCCAGATACGCAGTATTTT	CASSLGRAPDTQYF